Listed below are T cell receptor beta chains from one sample, sequenced in a study of type 1 regulatory T cells. Which antigens these TCRs recognize remains unknown. TCRdb passed the reads through MiXCR, listing each CDR3 protein once. The sample yields about 15,000 distinct CDR3 sequences, roughly an eighth seen once. Sequenced: cultured T cells, either the whole culture or a sorted T cell fraction (not recorded which). The receptors derive from a human donor in good health. CDR3s include the opening cysteine and the closing phenylalanine or tryptophan. D genes are given only for firm matches. Clone size is shown for a subset of rows, as once, few, many or a class of expanded clone.

cdr3_length: 14; d_call: -; v_call: TRBV20-1; j_call: TRBJ2-2; clone_size: many; cdr3_aa: CSARDKSGTGELFF; cdr3_nt: TGCAGTGCTAGAGATAAATCGGGGACCGGGGAGCTGTTTTTT
cdr3_length: 18; d_call: TRBD2; v_call: TRBV27; j_call: TRBJ2-7; clone_size: many; cdr3_aa: CASRSTSGSPGYSYEQYF; cdr3_nt: TGTGCCAGCAGATCCACTAGCGGGAGTCCAGGGTACTCCTACGAGCAGTACTTC
cdr3_length: 12; d_call: -; v_call: TRBV19; j_call: TRBJ2-1; clone_size: many; cdr3_aa: CASSSSHSGKFF; cdr3_nt: TGTGCCAGTAGTAGTTCGCATAGTGGGAAGTTCTTC
cdr3_length: 17; d_call: TRBD2; v_call: TRBV7-6; j_call: TRBJ2-2; clone_size: medium-sized; cdr3_aa: CASSALESGRGTGELFF; cdr3_nt: TGTGCCAGCAGCGCCCTGGAAAGCGGGAGAGGGACCGGGGAGCTGTTTTTT
cdr3_length: 16; d_call: TRBD2; v_call: TRBV7-9; j_call: TRBJ2-1; clone_size: few; cdr3_aa: CASSLVGQIAGNEQFF; cdr3_nt: TGTGCCAGCAGCTTAGTGGGCCAGATAGCGGGAAATGAGCAGTTCTTC
cdr3_length: 14; d_call: TRBD1; v_call: TRBV5-1; j_call: TRBJ1-1; clone_size: few; cdr3_aa: CASSSMGQTQEAFF; cdr3_nt: TGCGCCAGCAGCTCCATGGGACAGACCCAGGAAGCTTTCTTT
cdr3_length: 17; d_call: -; v_call: TRBV7-2; j_call: TRBJ1-4; clone_size: few; cdr3_aa: CARGGGAVSATNEKLFF; cdr3_nt: TGTGCCAGGGGGGGTGGGGCAGTATCTGCAACTAATGAAAAACTGTTTTTT
cdr3_length: 13; d_call: -; v_call: TRBV25-1; j_call: TRBJ1-1; clone_size: many; cdr3_aa: CASRVEKNTEAFF; cdr3_nt: TGTGCCAGCAGGGTGGAAAAGAACACTGAAGCTTTCTTT
cdr3_length: 14; d_call: TRBD2; v_call: TRBV20-1; j_call: TRBJ2-3; clone_size: many; cdr3_aa: CSARVSGSTDTQYF; cdr3_nt: TGCAGTGCTAGAGTTAGCGGGAGCACAGATACGCAGTATTTT
cdr3_length: 13; d_call: TRBD2; v_call: TRBV30; j_call: TRBJ2-3; clone_size: -; cdr3_aa: CAWNLAGTDTQYF; cdr3_nt: TGTGCCTGGAATCTAGCGGGAACAGATACGCAGTATTTT
cdr3_length: 16; d_call: TRBD1; v_call: TRBV7-6; j_call: TRBJ1-1; clone_size: many; cdr3_aa: CASSLQQGFGNTEAFF; cdr3_nt: TGTGCCAGCAGCTTACAACAGGGGTTTGGGAACACTGAAGCTTTCTTT
cdr3_length: 13; d_call: -; v_call: TRBV5-1; j_call: TRBJ1-1; clone_size: many; cdr3_aa: CASSSQTGLEAFF; cdr3_nt: TGCGCCAGCAGCTCCCAGACAGGACTCGAAGCTTTCTTT
cdr3_length: 15; d_call: TRBD2; v_call: TRBV9; j_call: TRBJ2-1; clone_size: large; cdr3_aa: CASSTRLAGVNEQFF; cdr3_nt: TGTGCCAGCAGCACCCGACTAGCGGGAGTGAATGAGCAGTTCTTC
cdr3_length: 13; d_call: TRBD2; v_call: TRBV20-1; j_call: TRBJ2-3; clone_size: many; cdr3_aa: CSASLAGADTQYF; cdr3_nt: TGCAGTGCTAGCCTAGCGGGAGCCGATACGCAGTATTTT
cdr3_length: 15; d_call: -; v_call: TRBV5-1; j_call: TRBJ2-3; clone_size: medium-sized; cdr3_aa: CASSPTSQETDTQYF; cdr3_nt: TGCGCCAGCAGCCCAACCTCACAAGAAACAGATACGCAGTATTTT
cdr3_length: 15; d_call: -; v_call: TRBV28; j_call: TRBJ2-7; clone_size: many; cdr3_aa: CASSVGTPGAYEQYF; cdr3_nt: TGTGCCAGCAGTGTTGGGACACCCGGGGCCTACGAGCAGTACTTC
cdr3_length: 12; d_call: TRBD1; v_call: TRBV30; j_call: TRBJ1-1; clone_size: -; cdr3_aa: CAWTGGYTEAFF; cdr3_nt: TGTGCCTGGACAGGGGGCTACACTGAAGCTTTCTTT
cdr3_length: 16; d_call: TRBD2; v_call: TRBV7-6; j_call: TRBJ2-1; clone_size: many; cdr3_aa: CASSNFGTSGASEQFF; cdr3_nt: TGTGCCAGCAGCAATTTTGGGACTAGCGGAGCCAGTGAGCAGTTCTTC
cdr3_length: 13; d_call: TRBD1; v_call: TRBV20-1; j_call: TRBJ1-5; clone_size: -; cdr3_aa: CSARETGGQPQHF; cdr3_nt: TGCAGTGCTAGAGAGACAGGGGGCCAGCCCCAGCATTTT
cdr3_length: 14; d_call: TRBD2; v_call: TRBV30; j_call: TRBJ2-2; clone_size: many; cdr3_aa: CAWRLAGATGELFF; cdr3_nt: TGTGCCTGGCGGCTAGCGGGGGCCACCGGGGAGCTGTTTTTT
cdr3_length: 14; d_call: -; v_call: TRBV3-1; j_call: TRBJ1-1; clone_size: many; cdr3_aa: CASSPIAGVLEAFF; cdr3_nt: TGTGCCAGCAGCCCTATCGCAGGGGTCCTTGAAGCTTTCTTT
cdr3_length: 12; d_call: -; v_call: TRBV29-1; j_call: TRBJ2-3; clone_size: many; cdr3_aa: CSVDRDTDTQYF; cdr3_nt: TGCAGCGTTGATCGGGACACAGATACGCAGTATTTT
cdr3_length: 13; d_call: -; v_call: TRBV29-1; j_call: TRBJ2-5; clone_size: many; cdr3_aa: CSVVTGAGETQYF; cdr3_nt: TGCAGCGTTGTAACGGGAGCGGGTGAGACCCAGTACTTC
cdr3_length: 15; d_call: -; v_call: TRBV10-3; j_call: TRBJ2-2; clone_size: -; cdr3_aa: CAISGQATNTGELFF; cdr3_nt: TGTGCCATCTCGGGACAAGCTACGAACACCGGGGAGCTGTTTTTT
cdr3_length: 17; d_call: TRBD2; v_call: TRBV18; j_call: TRBJ2-1; clone_size: many; cdr3_aa: CASSPSSGSSSYNEQFF; cdr3_nt: TGTGCCAGCTCACCATCTAGCGGGAGCAGCTCCTACAATGAGCAGTTCTTC
cdr3_length: 13; d_call: -; v_call: TRBV30; j_call: TRBJ1-1; clone_size: few; cdr3_aa: CAWGGRGDTEAFF; cdr3_nt: TGTGCCTGGGGGGGGCGTGGGGACACTGAAGCTTTCTTT
cdr3_length: 16; d_call: -; v_call: TRBV18; j_call: TRBJ2-2; clone_size: -; cdr3_aa: CASSPFQGTNTGELFF; cdr3_nt: TGTGCCAGCTCACCGTTCCAGGGAACGAACACCGGGGAGCTGTTTTTT
cdr3_length: 13; d_call: -; v_call: TRBV7-2; j_call: TRBJ1-1; clone_size: many; cdr3_aa: CASSLIRDTEAFF; cdr3_nt: TGTGCCAGCAGCTTAATTAGGGACACTGAAGCTTTCTTT
cdr3_length: 13; d_call: -; v_call: TRBV29-1; j_call: TRBJ2-6; clone_size: -; cdr3_aa: CSGINAESNVLTF; cdr3_nt: TGCAGTGGTATCAACGCAGAGTCCAACGTCCTGACTTTC
cdr3_length: 15; d_call: TRBD2; v_call: TRBV12-3/TRBV12-4; j_call: TRBJ2-5; clone_size: -; cdr3_aa: CASSQTSGSWETQYF; cdr3_nt: TGTGCCAGCAGTCAAACTAGCGGGAGCTGGGAGACCCAGTACTTC
cdr3_length: 14; d_call: -; v_call: TRBV7-2; j_call: TRBJ2-2; clone_size: many; cdr3_aa: CASSFSTSSGELFF; cdr3_nt: TGTGCCAGCAGCTTCTCCACTAGCTCCGGGGAGCTGTTTTTT
cdr3_length: 14; d_call: -; v_call: TRBV7-9; j_call: TRBJ2-1; clone_size: many; cdr3_aa: CASSLGEIEGEQFF; cdr3_nt: TGTGCCAGCAGCCTTGGAGAGATCGAAGGTGAGCAGTTCTTC
cdr3_length: 16; d_call: -; v_call: TRBV5-1; j_call: TRBJ2-1; clone_size: -; cdr3_aa: CASSLGGGLSYNEQFF; cdr3_nt: TGCGCCAGCAGCTTGGGCGGCGGACTCTCCTACAATGAGCAGTTCTTC
cdr3_length: 13; d_call: -; v_call: TRBV6-1; j_call: TRBJ1-2; clone_size: many; cdr3_aa: CASSDGQIGGYTF; cdr3_nt: TGTGCCAGCAGTGACGGACAGATCGGTGGCTACACCTTC
cdr3_length: 15; d_call: TRBD1; v_call: TRBV12-3/TRBV12-4; j_call: TRBJ1-1; clone_size: many; cdr3_aa: CASSLMGTVNTEAFF; cdr3_nt: TGTGCCAGCAGTTTAATGGGGACAGTGAACACTGAAGCTTTCTTT
cdr3_length: 16; d_call: TRBD2; v_call: TRBV7-2; j_call: TRBJ2-3; clone_size: many; cdr3_aa: CASSLSSGSGTDTQYF; cdr3_nt: TGTGCCAGCAGCTTATCCAGCGGGAGTGGTACAGATACGCAGTATTTT
cdr3_length: 15; d_call: TRBD1; v_call: TRBV5-1; j_call: TRBJ2-5; clone_size: many; cdr3_aa: CASSPRTGYQETQYF; cdr3_nt: TGCGCCAGCAGCCCTCGGACAGGATATCAAGAGACCCAGTACTTC
cdr3_length: 13; d_call: -; v_call: TRBV5-5; j_call: TRBJ1-1; clone_size: many; cdr3_aa: CASSLAPGTEAFF; cdr3_nt: TGTGCCAGCAGCTTGGCCCCGGGCACTGAAGCTTTCTTT
cdr3_length: 14; d_call: -; v_call: TRBV7-9; j_call: TRBJ1-1; clone_size: many; cdr3_aa: CASSLAGSNTEAFF; cdr3_nt: TGTGCCAGCAGCTTAGCTGGCAGCAACACTGAAGCTTTCTTT
cdr3_length: 13; d_call: -; v_call: TRBV19; j_call: TRBJ1-5; clone_size: many; cdr3_aa: CASSRPSNQPQHF; cdr3_nt: TGTGCCAGTAGCCGACCGTCCAATCAGCCCCAGCATTTT
cdr3_length: 12; d_call: TRBD1; v_call: TRBV25-1; j_call: TRBJ2-1; clone_size: few; cdr3_aa: CASSVPGGPESF; cdr3_nt: TGTGCCAGCAGTGTCCCAGGGGGACCCGAGAGCTTC
cdr3_length: 18; d_call: -; v_call: TRBV7-3; j_call: TRBJ2-6; clone_size: many; cdr3_aa: CASSLSGVVGAGANVLTF; cdr3_nt: TGTGCCAGCAGCTTAAGTGGGGTAGTTGGTGCCGGGGCCAACGTCCTGACTTTC
cdr3_length: 12; d_call: -; v_call: TRBV15; j_call: TRBJ2-5; clone_size: few; cdr3_aa: CATSRAGETQYF; cdr3_nt: TGTGCCACCAGCAGAGCCGGAGAGACCCAGTACTTC
cdr3_length: 15; d_call: TRBD2; v_call: TRBV7-9; j_call: TRBJ2-2; clone_size: -; cdr3_aa: CASSSIAGADGELFF; cdr3_nt: TGTGCCAGCAGCTCTATAGCGGGAGCGGACGGGGAGCTGTTTTTT
cdr3_length: 12; d_call: -; v_call: TRBV2; j_call: TRBJ1-2; clone_size: many; cdr3_aa: CASSLEEGGYTF; cdr3_nt: TGTGCCAGCAGCTTGGAAGAGGGTGGCTACACCTTC
cdr3_length: 13; d_call: -; v_call: TRBV2; j_call: TRBJ2-3; clone_size: many; cdr3_aa: CASSVGGTDTQYF; cdr3_nt: TGTGCCAGCAGTGTTGGCGGGACAGATACGCAGTATTTT
cdr3_length: 14; d_call: TRBD2; v_call: TRBV6-5; j_call: TRBJ2-7; clone_size: -; cdr3_aa: CASSYLGGPYEQYF; cdr3_nt: TGTGCCAGCAGTTACTTGGGAGGGCCGTACGAGCAGTACTTC
cdr3_length: 15; d_call: -; v_call: TRBV20-1; j_call: TRBJ1-2; clone_size: few; cdr3_aa: CSARDSSSSGYGYTF; cdr3_nt: TGCAGTGCTAGAGATAGTTCGAGCAGTGGCTATGGCTACACCTTC
cdr3_length: 15; d_call: TRBD2; v_call: TRBV11-2; j_call: TRBJ2-1; clone_size: many; cdr3_aa: CASSVTSGSYNEQFF; cdr3_nt: TGTGCCAGCAGCGTGACTAGCGGGTCCTACAATGAGCAGTTCTTC
cdr3_length: 15; d_call: -; v_call: TRBV5-1; j_call: TRBJ2-7; clone_size: -; cdr3_aa: CASSLGTAVSYEQYF; cdr3_nt: TGCGCCAGCAGCTTGGGGACAGCGGTATCCTACGAGCAGTACTTC
cdr3_length: 13; d_call: -; v_call: TRBV2; j_call: TRBJ2-1; clone_size: many; cdr3_aa: CASTYYSEGEQFF; cdr3_nt: TGTGCCAGCACATATTACTCCGAGGGGGAGCAGTTCTTC
cdr3_length: 15; d_call: -; v_call: TRBV28; j_call: TRBJ1-4; clone_size: many; cdr3_aa: CASSLGPPTNEKLFF; cdr3_nt: TGTGCCAGCAGTTTGGGGCCCCCAACTAATGAAAAACTGTTTTTT
cdr3_length: 16; d_call: TRBD1; v_call: TRBV4-2; j_call: TRBJ2-2; clone_size: -; cdr3_aa: CASSQLTGANTGELFF; cdr3_nt: TGTGCCAGCAGCCAGCTCACAGGGGCGAACACCGGGGAGCTGTTTTTT
cdr3_length: 16; d_call: -; v_call: TRBV9; j_call: TRBJ1-1; clone_size: many; cdr3_aa: CASSGGVGALKAEAFF; cdr3_nt: TGTGCCAGCAGCGGGGGGGTTGGGGCCCTGAAGGCTGAAGCTTTCTTT
cdr3_length: 15; d_call: -; v_call: TRBV2; j_call: TRBJ2-3; clone_size: medium-sized; cdr3_aa: CASSELVAFTDTQYF; cdr3_nt: TGTGCCAGCAGTGAACTGGTAGCTTTCACAGATACGCAGTATTTT